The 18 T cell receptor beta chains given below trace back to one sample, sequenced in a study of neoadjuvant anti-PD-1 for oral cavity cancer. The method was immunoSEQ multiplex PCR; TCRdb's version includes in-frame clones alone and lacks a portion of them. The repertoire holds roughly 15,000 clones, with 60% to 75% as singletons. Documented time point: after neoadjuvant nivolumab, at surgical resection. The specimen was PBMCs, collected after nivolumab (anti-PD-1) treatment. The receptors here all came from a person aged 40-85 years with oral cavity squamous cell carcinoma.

The chain's CDR3 is CASSQAQGTGSRSSYEQYF. CDR3 in DNA: TGTGCCAGCAGTCAAGCTCAGGGGACAGGGTCGCGCAGCTCCTACGAGCAGTACTTC. The chain links TRBV27 to TRBJ2-7; 9 bases are shared with TRBD1. The germline gives CDR1 MNHEY, CDR2 SMNVEV (reference sequence). V lost 5 bases, J lost 0 bases, and 17 bases stayed unmatched. The CDR3 consists of 19 residues.

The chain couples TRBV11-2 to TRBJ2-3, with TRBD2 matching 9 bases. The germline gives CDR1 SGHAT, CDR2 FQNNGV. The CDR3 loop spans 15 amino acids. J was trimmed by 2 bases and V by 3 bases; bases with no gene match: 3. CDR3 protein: CASSFLAGTTDTQYF. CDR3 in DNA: TGTGCCAGCAGCTTTCTAGCGGGGACCACAGATACGCAGTATTTT.

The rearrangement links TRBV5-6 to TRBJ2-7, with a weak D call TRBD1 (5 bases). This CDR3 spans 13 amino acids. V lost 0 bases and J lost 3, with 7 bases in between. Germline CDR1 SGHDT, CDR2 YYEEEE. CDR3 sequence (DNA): TGTGCCAGCAGCTTGGCCCAGGGCTACGAGCAGTACTTC. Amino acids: CASSLAQGYEQYF.

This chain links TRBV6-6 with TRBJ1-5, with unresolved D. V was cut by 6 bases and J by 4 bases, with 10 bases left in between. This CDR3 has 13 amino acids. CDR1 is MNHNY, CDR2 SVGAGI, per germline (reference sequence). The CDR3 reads CASSTRDNQPQHF. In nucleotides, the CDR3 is TGTGCCAGCAGCACTCGGGATAATCAGCCCCAGCATTTT.

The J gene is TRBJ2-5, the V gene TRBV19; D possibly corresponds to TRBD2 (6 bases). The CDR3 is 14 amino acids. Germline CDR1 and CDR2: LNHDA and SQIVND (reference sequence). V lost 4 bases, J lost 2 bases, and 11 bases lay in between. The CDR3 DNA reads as TGTGCCAGTAGTAGCGGGATGGGGCAAGAGACCCAGTACTTC. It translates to CASSSGMGQETQYF.

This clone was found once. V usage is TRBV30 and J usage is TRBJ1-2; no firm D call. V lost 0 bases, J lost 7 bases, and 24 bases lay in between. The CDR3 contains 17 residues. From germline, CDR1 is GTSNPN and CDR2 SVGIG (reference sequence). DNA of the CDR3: TGTGCCTGGAGTGTCGGAGGTACCAGTCGGCCCGTCGGTGGCTACACCTTC. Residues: CAWSVGGTSRPVGGYTF.

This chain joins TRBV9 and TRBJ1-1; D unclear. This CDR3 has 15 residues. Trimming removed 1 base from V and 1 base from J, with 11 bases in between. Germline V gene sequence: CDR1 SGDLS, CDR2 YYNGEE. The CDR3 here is CASSVTAEWNTEAFF. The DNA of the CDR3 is TGTGCCAGCAGCGTAACGGCAGAGTGGAACACTGAAGCTTTCTTT.

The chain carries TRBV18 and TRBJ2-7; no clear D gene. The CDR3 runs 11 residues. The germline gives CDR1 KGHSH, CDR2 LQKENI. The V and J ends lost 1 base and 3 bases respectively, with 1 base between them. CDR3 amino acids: CASSPLYEQYF. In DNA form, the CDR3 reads TGTGCCAGCTCACCACTCTACGAGCAGTACTTC.

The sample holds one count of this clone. CDR3 DNA sequence: TGTGCCAGCAGCCCGGGACCGGCCTCTGGGGCCAACGTCCTGACTTTC. It yields the protein CASSPGPASGANVLTF. The rearrangement links TRBV5-6 to TRBJ2-6, with D perhaps assigned TRBD1 or TRBD2 (5 bases each). Looked up from germline, CDR1 is SGHDT and CDR2 is YYEEEE. V was pared by 4 bases and J by 0 bases, with 11 bases between. The CDR3 is 16 amino acids.

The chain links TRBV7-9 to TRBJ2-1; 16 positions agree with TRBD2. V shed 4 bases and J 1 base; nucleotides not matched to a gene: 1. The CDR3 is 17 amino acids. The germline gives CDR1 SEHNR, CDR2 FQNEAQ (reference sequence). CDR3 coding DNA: TGTGCCAGCAGCTCGGGACTAGCGGGAGGGTCCTACAATGAGCAGTTCTTC. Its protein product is CASSSGLAGGSYNEQFF.

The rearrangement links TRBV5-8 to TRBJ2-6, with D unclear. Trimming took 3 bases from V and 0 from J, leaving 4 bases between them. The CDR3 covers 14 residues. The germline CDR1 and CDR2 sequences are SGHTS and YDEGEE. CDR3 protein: CASSYNSGANVLTF. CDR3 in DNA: TGTGCCAGCAGCTACAACTCTGGGGCCAACGTCCTGACTTTC.

CDR3 in DNA: TGCGCCAGCAGCTTAAACCCGGGAGAATCCTACGAGCAGTACTTC. Protein: CASSLNPGESYEQYF. The rearrangement uses TRBV5-1 and TRBJ2-7, with D tentatively TRBD2 (6 bases). The CDR3 totals 15 residues. CDR1 SGHRS and CDR2 YFSETQ come from the germline V gene. V was clipped by 2 bases and J by 1 base, with 13 bases between them.

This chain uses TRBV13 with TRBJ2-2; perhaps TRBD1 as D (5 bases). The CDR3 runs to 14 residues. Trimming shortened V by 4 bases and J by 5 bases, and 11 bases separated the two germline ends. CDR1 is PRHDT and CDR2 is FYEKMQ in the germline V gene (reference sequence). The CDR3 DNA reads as TGTGCCAGCAGCTCGACAGCGATGACCGGGGAGCTGTTTTTT. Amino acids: CASSSTAMTGELFF.

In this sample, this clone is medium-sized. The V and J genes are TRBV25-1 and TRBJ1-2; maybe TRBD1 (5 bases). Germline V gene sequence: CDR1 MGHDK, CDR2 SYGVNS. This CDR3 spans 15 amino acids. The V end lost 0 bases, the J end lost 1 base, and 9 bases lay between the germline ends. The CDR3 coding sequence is TGTGCCAGCAGTGAATACCCTGACAGTAACTATGGCTACACCTTC. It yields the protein CASSEYPDSNYGYTF.

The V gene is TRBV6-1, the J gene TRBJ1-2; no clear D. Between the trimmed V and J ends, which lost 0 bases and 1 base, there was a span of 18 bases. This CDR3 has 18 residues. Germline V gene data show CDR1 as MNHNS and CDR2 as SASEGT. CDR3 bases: TGTGCCAGCAGTGAAGCGCCGTTTCAAAGGGATCTTAACTATGGCTACACCTTC. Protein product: CASSEAPFQRDLNYGYTF.

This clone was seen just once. The CDR3 sequence: CASSMDRGNQPQHF. The CDR3 nucleotides are TGTGCCAGCAGCATGGACAGGGGCAATCAGCCCCAGCATTTT. The gene calls are TRBV5-5 and TRBJ1-5; 8 positions agree with TRBD1. The CDR3 extends over 14 amino acids. Germline values: CDR1 SGHKS, CDR2 YYEKEE (reference sequence). The J segment lost 2 bases and the V segment lost 4 bases, leaving 2 bases of the junction unmatched. The full variable domain, rest sourced from reference TRBV5-5 and TRBJ1-5, is DAGVTQSPTHLIKTRGQQVTLRCSPISGHKSVSWYQQVLGQGPQFIFQYYEKEERGRGNFPDRFSARQFPNYSSELNVNALLLGDSALYLCASSMDRGNQPQHFGDGTRLSIL.

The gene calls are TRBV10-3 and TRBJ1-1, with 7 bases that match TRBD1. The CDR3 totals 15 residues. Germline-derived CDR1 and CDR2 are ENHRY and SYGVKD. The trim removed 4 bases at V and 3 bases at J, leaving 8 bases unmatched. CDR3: CAISVEGQDDTEAFF. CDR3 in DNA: TGTGCCATCAGTGTTGAAGGACAGGACGACACTGAAGCTTTCTTT.

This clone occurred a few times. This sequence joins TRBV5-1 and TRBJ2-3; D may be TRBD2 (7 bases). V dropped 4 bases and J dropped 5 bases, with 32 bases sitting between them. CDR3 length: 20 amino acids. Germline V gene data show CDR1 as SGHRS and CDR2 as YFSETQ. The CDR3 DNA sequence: TGCGCCAGCAGCATTCGCCCCCCTGGACTAGGGGGAGTTGGGGGAGATACGCAGTATTTT. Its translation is CASSIRPPGLGGVGGDTQYF.